This T cell receptor (beta chain) stems from a study of T cell responses to AZD1222 COVID-19 vaccine. Overall study results and limits: An increase in Spike-specific TCR breadth and depth was observed after two AZD1222 doses. Samples come after the peak T cell response, not at day 14. Targets within unmutated variant regions were reportedly found for nearly half of spike-specific TCRs.

The method was immunoSEQ multiplex PCR; TCRdb's version includes in-frame clones alone and lacks a portion of them. The data contain about 99,000 clones, approximately 86% of them singletons. Points on this clone: Its antigen is undetermined.

V lost 5 bases and J lost 0, with 11 bases in between. Looked up from germline, CDR1 is MDHEN and CDR2 is SYDVKM. The CDR3 sequence is 16 residues long. This chain joins TRBV28 and TRBJ1-6, with unresolved D. The sequences come from peripheral blood, collected 28 days after the second dose of the MenACWY control vaccine. This clonotype originated in an adult who received the MenACWY meningococcal vaccine as a control. The CDR3 bases are TGTGCCAGCAGTCCACAGTCCAGCTCCTATAATTCACCCCTCCACTTT. This sequence encodes CASSPQSSSYNSPLHF. The full variable domain, in which reference TRBV28 and TRBJ1-6 provide the parts outside the CDR3, is DVKVTQSSRYLVKRTGEKVFLECVQDMDHENMFWYRQDPGLGLRLIYFSYDVKMKEKGDIPEGYSVSREKKERFSLILESASTNQTSMYLCASSPQSSSYNSPLHFGNGTRLTVT.